This T cell receptor (beta chain) emerged from a study of blood T cells in healthy people across ages. General study findings and limits: It was held that the diversity estimates obtained from one million T cells were underestimates. Aged donors had fewer naive CD4+ cells and lower diversity than long-lived donors.

A second PCR, run for roughly 7 to 11 cycles, used a sample-barcoded 5' primer plus a J-beta primer mix. Carrying 12 random nucleotides, a template-switch adaptor labeled each individual cDNA molecule. One entry per CDR3 protein results from TCRdb running MiXCR on the 5' RACE reads. The data show about a million distinct CDR3 sequences, 35% to 40% seen once. In germline, CDR1 is SGHNT, CDR2 YENEEA. The CDR3 spans 16 residues. Trimming left V 4 bases short and J 2 bases short, with 14 bases between. The table lists this clonotype with a count of one. The antigen is undetermined. Donors were healthy Caucasian individuals from Russia aged about 6 to 90.

The J gene is TRBJ2-2, the V gene TRBV11-3, with D perhaps TRBD1 or TRBD2 (5 bases each). The receptor was isolated from a man younger than 30 in good health. The sequenced sample consisted of blood. The CDR3 loop reads CASSSSRDPNTGELFF. CDR3 bases: TGTGCCAGCAGCTCTAGCCGGGACCCAAACACCGGGGAGCTGTTTTTT.